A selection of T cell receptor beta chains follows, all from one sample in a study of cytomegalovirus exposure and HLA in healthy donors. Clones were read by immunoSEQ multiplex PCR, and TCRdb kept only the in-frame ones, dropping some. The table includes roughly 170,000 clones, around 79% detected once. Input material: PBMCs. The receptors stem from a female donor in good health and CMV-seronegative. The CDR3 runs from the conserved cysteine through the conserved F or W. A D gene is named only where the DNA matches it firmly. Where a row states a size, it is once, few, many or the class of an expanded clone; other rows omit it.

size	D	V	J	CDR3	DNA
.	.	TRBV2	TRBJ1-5	CASSPFYREKHF	TGTGCCAGCAGCCCCTTTTACAGGGAGAAGCATTTT
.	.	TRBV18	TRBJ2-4	CASSPQGLLAKNIQYF	TGTGCCAGCTCACCGCAGGGTCTACTAGCCAAAAACATTCAGTACTTC
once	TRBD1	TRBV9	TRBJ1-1	CASSPRTGEFTEAFF	TGTGCCAGCAGCCCCCGGACAGGGGAGTTCACTGAAGCTTTCTTT
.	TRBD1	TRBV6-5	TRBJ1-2	CASSYSGQSRYTF	TGTGCCAGCAGTTACTCGGGACAGTCCCGATACACCTTC
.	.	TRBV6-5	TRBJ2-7	CASSSRGGKEYF	TGTGCCAGCAGCTCCCGAGGGGGAAAGGAGTACTTC
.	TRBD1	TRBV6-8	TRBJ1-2	CASSYSSPGGGYTF	TGTGCCAGCAGTTACTCGTCCCCAGGGGGAGGCTACACCTTC
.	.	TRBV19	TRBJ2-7	CASSIGGPPANEQYF	TGTGCCAGTAGTATTGGCGGCCCCCCGGCAAACGAGCAGTACTTC
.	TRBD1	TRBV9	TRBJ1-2	CASSVAGGHYGYTF	TGTGCCAGCAGCGTAGCAGGGGGACACTATGGCTACACCTTC
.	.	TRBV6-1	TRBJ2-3	CASEPTANTDTQYF	TGTGCCAGCGAACCGACAGCCAACACAGATACGCAGTATTTT
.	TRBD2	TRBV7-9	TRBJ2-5	CASSLPRGGKETQYF	TGTGCCAGCAGCTTACCACGGGGGGGGAAAGAGACCCAGTACTTC
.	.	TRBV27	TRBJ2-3	CARLTDTQYF	TGTGCCAGACTGACAGATACGCAGTATTTT
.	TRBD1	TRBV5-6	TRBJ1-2	CASRKQGVDGYTF	TGTGCCAGCAGGAAACAGGGGGTGGATGGCTACACCTTC
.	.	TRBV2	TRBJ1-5	CASSVSNQPQHF	TGTGCCAGCAGTGTAAGCAATCAGCCCCAGCATTTT
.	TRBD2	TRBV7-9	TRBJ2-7	CASSLGTSETYEQYF	TGTGCCAGCAGCTTAGGGACTAGCGAGACCTACGAGCAGTACTTC
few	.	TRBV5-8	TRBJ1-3	CASSLLGAQSSGNTIYF	TGTGCCAGCAGCTTGTTAGGGGCGCAAAGCTCTGGAAACACCATATATTTT
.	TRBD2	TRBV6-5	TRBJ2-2	CASSNSGRKTGELFF	TGTGCCAGCAGTAATAGCGGGAGAAAGACCGGGGAGCTGTTTTTT
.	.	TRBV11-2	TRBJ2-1	CASSLRDSSYNEQFF	TGTGCCAGCAGCCTCAGGGATAGCTCCTACAATGAGCAGTTCTTC
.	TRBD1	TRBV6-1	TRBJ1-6	CASSDGDSYNSPLHF	TGTGCCAGCAGTGATGGGGACAGCTATAATTCACCCCTCCACTTT
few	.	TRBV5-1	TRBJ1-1	CASSLSGKTEAFF	TGCGCCAGCAGCTTATCAGGGAAAACTGAAGCTTTCTTT
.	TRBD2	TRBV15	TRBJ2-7	CATSRGGGSSYEQYF	TGTGCCACCAGCAGAGGCGGCGGGAGCTCCTACGAGCAGTACTTC
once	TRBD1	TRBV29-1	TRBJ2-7	CSVETGQGGHEQYF	TGCAGCGTTGAAACGGGACAGGGGGGCCACGAGCAGTACTTC
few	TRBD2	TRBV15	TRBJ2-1	CATSRERENGEQFF	TGTGCCACCAGCCGAGAGCGGGAGAACGGTGAGCAGTTCTTC
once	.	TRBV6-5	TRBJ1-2	CASSSGTATNYGYTF	TGTGCCAGCAGTTCCGGGACTGCCACTAACTATGGCTACACCTTC
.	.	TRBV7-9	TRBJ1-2	CASSTRGGASGYTF	TGTGCCAGCAGCACCCGAGGGGGGGCGAGTGGCTACACCTTC
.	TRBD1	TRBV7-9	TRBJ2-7	CASSPGTGVKEQYF	TGTGCCAGCAGCCCCGGGACAGGGGTAAAAGAGCAGTACTTC
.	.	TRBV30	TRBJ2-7	CAWSVASEPYEQYF	TGTGCCTGGAGTGTCGCTAGCGAACCCTACGAGCAGTACTTC
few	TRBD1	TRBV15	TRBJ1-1	CATSLDRGLAEAFF	TGTGCCACCAGCTTGGACAGGGGGCTCGCCGAAGCTTTCTTT
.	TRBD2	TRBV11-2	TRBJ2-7	CASSLDWSSGQYF	TGTGCCAGCAGCTTAGATTGGTCTAGCGGACAGTACTTC
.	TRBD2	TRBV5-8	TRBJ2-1	CASSSRLAGVNEQFF	TGTGCCAGCAGCTCCCGACTAGCGGGAGTGAATGAGCAGTTCTTC